The 7 T cell receptor beta chains in this list originate from one sample, sequenced in a study of T cells in localized non-small cell lung cancer. The protocol was immunoSEQ multiplex PCR, while the TCRdb copy is restricted to in-frame clones and leaves out a portion. The sample carries approximately 2,000 clones, about 30% recorded once. This specimen consisted of normal lung tissue next to the tumor, obtained before any cancer treatment. Every receptor here comes from a male donor older than 55 with stage I squamous cell lung carcinoma.

The V and J genes are TRBV25-1 and TRBJ2-5; D might be TRBD1 (5 bases). Germline V gene lookup returns CDR1 MGHDK and CDR2 SYGVNS. V lost 2 bases, J lost 2 bases, and 9 bases lay in between. The CDR3 totals 14 residues. The CDR3, as DNA: TGTGCCAGCAGTGAAAGAGGACATCAAGAGACCCAGTACTTC. The encoded protein is CASSERGHQETQYF.

V is TRBV19 and J is TRBJ2-2; D is undetermined. The length of the CDR3 is 14 residues. V was trimmed by 7 bases and J by 1 base, leaving 10 bases between them. CDR1 and CDR2 (germline): LNHDA, SQIVND (reference sequence). CDR3 coding DNA: TGTGCCAGTACATGGTCGAGGAACACCGGGGAGCTGTTTTTT. Translating it yields CASTWSRNTGELFF.

The chain recombines TRBV18 with TRBJ2-1; perhaps TRBD1 as D (6 bases). The CDR3 extends over 17 amino acids. Looked up from germline, CDR1 is KGHSH and CDR2 is LQKENI. V shed 3 bases and J shed 4 bases, with 19 bases lying between them. The CDR3 DNA is TGTGCCAGCTCACCGCGCATGGGACACGCGGTTTACAATGAGCAGTTCTTC. Encoded protein: CASSPRMGHAVYNEQFF.

The chain uses TRBV19 and TRBJ1-2; D is unresolved. Germline V gene lookup returns CDR1 LNHDA and CDR2 SQIVND (reference sequence). V was cut by 5 bases and J by 5 bases, with 12 bases left in between. The CDR3 runs to 13 residues. The CDR3 sequence is CASSQNTLYGYTF. The CDR3 DNA follows: TGTGCCAGTAGTCAGAACACCCTATATGGCTACACCTTC.

The V and J genes are TRBV18 and TRBJ2-5, with D hard to call. There are 12 residues in the CDR3. V lost 1 base and J 5 bases, leaving 5 bases between the germline ends. CDR1 is KGHSH, CDR2 LQKENI, per germline. The CDR3 sequence: CASSPQQETQYF. CDR3 nucleotide sequence: TGTGCCAGCTCACCACAGCAGGAGACCCAGTACTTC.

In this sample, this clone is medium-sized (0.01 to 0.1%). This chain connects TRBV11-3 to TRBJ1-6, with D uncertain. V was pared by 2 bases and J by 7 bases, with 15 bases between. Germline V gene sequence: CDR1 SGHNT, CDR2 YENEEA. CDR3 length: 16 residues. CDR3 residues: CASSLFLTGLNSPLHF. DNA for the CDR3: TGTGCCAGCAGCTTATTCCTCACCGGACTAAATTCACCCCTCCACTTT.

The gene calls are TRBV9 and TRBJ2-1; D ambiguous. Germline loops: CDR1 SGDLS, CDR2 YYNGEE. This CDR3 comprises 17 residues. Trimming took 0 bases from V and 2 from J, leaving 15 bases between them. CDR3 amino acids: CASSVEKGMSTYNEQFF. DNA of the CDR3: TGTGCCAGCAGCGTAGAGAAGGGAATGAGTACCTACAATGAGCAGTTCTTC.